This TCR beta chain was captured in a study of blood T cell repertoires in COVID-19. Here immunoSEQ multiplex PCR was the method, and the copy in TCRdb shows in-frame clones only, minus some. The sample carries approximately 670,000 clones, 90% recorded once. Looked up from germline, CDR1 is MRHNA and CDR2 is SNTAGT. V was clipped by 6 bases and J by 10 bases; unmatched bases: 9. There are 14 residues in the CDR3. V usage is TRBV6-4 and J usage is TRBJ1-1; 12 nucleotides align to TRBD1. This clonotype was sampled from a woman aged 18-30 years with acute or convalescent COVID-19. The specimen was peripheral blood. The CDR3 reads CASSPGTGGLGAFF. DNA of the CDR3: TGTGCCAGCAGCCCAGGGACAGGGGGCCTCGGAGCTTTCTTT.